This TCR beta chain was documented in a study of cytomegalovirus exposure and HLA in healthy donors. Study observations and caveats: With further analysis later on, most CMV-associated TCR beta chains appeared HLA-restricted.

In germline, CDR1 is SGHDN, CDR2 FVKESK. The CDR3 extends over 15 amino acids. Trimming stripped 5 bases from V and 2 bases from J, with 10 bases between. Primers included in the PCR were 60 Vbeta and 13 Jbeta primers. Profiling relied on immunoSEQ multiplex PCR, and the TCRdb table lists in-frame clones only, not all of them. The data show some 100,000 clones, with roughly 75% seen just once and about 4.5% held by the top ten. About this clone: Its antigen is undetermined.

The chain combines TRBV14 with TRBJ2-6; tentatively, D is TRBD2 (6 bases). This TCR derives from a woman in her late teens or twenties in good health and CMV-seropositive. The specimen sequenced was PBMCs. CDR3 in amino acids: CASSDSGTGANVLTF. CDR3 DNA: TGTGCCAGCAGCGATAGCGGAACTGGGGCCAACGTCCTGACTTTC. Based on the CDR3 plus reference TRBV14 and TRBJ2-6, the full variable domain is EAGVTQFPSHSVIEKGQTVTLRCDPISGHDNLYWYRRVMGKEIKFLLHFVKESKQDESGMPNNRFLAERTGGTYSTLKVQPAELEDSGVYFCASSDSGTGANVLTFGAGSRLTVL.